The 30 T cell receptor beta chains presented below share a single source sample, sequenced in a study of cytomegalovirus exposure and HLA in healthy donors. PCR used 60 Vbeta primers and 13 Jbeta primers. Only in-frame clones appear in the TCRdb table, and some are missing; sequencing was by immunoSEQ multiplex PCR. Among about 190,000 clones listed, 70% to 90% were seen once. The sequencing input was PBMCs. Receptors were obtained from a woman aged 18-35 years in good health and CMV-seronegative.

The chain is built from TRBV5-5 and TRBJ1-1, with D perhaps matching TRBD1 (6 bases). The CDR3 length is 14 residues. Germline CDR1 SGHKS, CDR2 YYEKEE (reference sequence). V lost 4 bases and J lost 6, with 16 bases in between. The CDR3 reads CASSTPGHRSEAFF. Written as DNA, the CDR3 is TGTGCCAGCAGCACCCCGGGACACCGCTCTGAAGCTTTCTTT. The whole variable domain, filled in from reference TRBV5-5 and TRBJ1-1, reads DAGVTQSPTHLIKTRGQQVTLRCSPISGHKSVSWYQQVLGQGPQFIFQYYEKEERGRGNFPDRFSARQFPNYSSELNVNALLLGDSALYLCASSTPGHRSEAFFGQGTRLTVV.

The table lists this clone with a count of one. The rearrangement links TRBV5-6 to TRBJ2-3, with TRBD2 matching 10 bases. Germline V gene sequence: CDR1 SGHDT, CDR2 YYEEEE. The V segment lost 5 bases and the J segment 2 bases; nucleotides outside the gene matches: 11. The CDR3 loop spans 17 amino acids. CDR3 sequence (DNA): TGTGCCAGCAGTAAGCTTGGACTAGCGGACTACACAGATACGCAGTATTTT. Translation gives CASSKLGLADYTDTQYF. Based on the CDR3 plus reference TRBV5-6 and TRBJ2-3, the full variable domain is DAGVTQSPTHLIKTRGQQVTLRCSPKSGHDTVSWYQQALGQGPQFIFQYYEEEERQRGNFPDRFSGHQFPNYSSELNVNALLLGDSALYLCASSKLGLADYTDTQYFGPGTRLTVL.

V and J are TRBV11-3 and TRBJ2-7; 7 bases are shared with TRBD2. The V segment lost 5 bases and the J segment 2 bases; nucleotides outside the gene matches: 6. CDR3 length equals 14 residues. Germline V gene data show CDR1 as SGHNT and CDR2 as YENEEA. Written as DNA, the CDR3 is TGTGCCAGCAGCCGACGGGAGGATGCCTACGAGCAGTACTTC. Translation: CASSRREDAYEQYF.

The rearrangement uses TRBV6-5 and TRBJ2-7, with D perhaps matching TRBD1 (6 bases). There are 13 residues in the CDR3. V lost 5 bases and J 4 bases, leaving 12 bases between the germline ends. Per the germline V gene, CDR1 is MNHEY and CDR2 is SVGAGI. CDR3 in DNA: TGTGCCAGCAGTCGCGCAGGGGTTTACGAGCAGTACTTC. Its protein product is CASSRAGVYEQYF.

The count of this clone is one. This sequence joins TRBV19 and TRBJ2-3; 7 positions match TRBD2. CDR3 length equals 16 residues. Looked up from germline, CDR1 is LNHDA and CDR2 is SQIVND (reference sequence). The trim removed 3 bases at V and 2 bases at J, leaving 8 bases unmatched. Here the CDR3 reads CASSMMGGLSTDTQYF. CDR3 in DNA: TGTGCCAGTAGTATGATGGGGGGGTTGTCCACAGATACGCAGTATTTT.

The V gene is TRBV10-3, the J gene TRBJ1-3; D is ambiguous. The germline V gene has CDR1 ENHRY and CDR2 SYGVKD. Between the trimmed V and J ends, which lost 3 bases and 0 bases, there was a span of 3 bases. The CDR3 runs to 13 residues. The CDR3 sequence is CAISDLSGNTIYF. CDR3 in DNA: TGTGCCATCAGTGACCTCTCTGGAAACACCATATATTTT.

J is TRBJ1-5 and V is TRBV4-2; no clear D. There are 16 residues in the CDR3. Trimming cost V 0 bases and J 0 bases, with 9 bases left between them. Germline V lookup: CDR1 LGHNA, CDR2 YNFKEQ. CDR3 nucleotide sequence: TGTGCCAGCAGCCAAGAGGGCGGGAATAGCAATCAGCCCCAGCATTTT. As protein: CASSQEGGNSNQPQHF.

The chain links TRBV7-9 to TRBJ2-1; possible D gene TRBD2, 5 bases. This CDR3 is built from 15 residues. The germline CDR1 and CDR2 sequences are SEHNR and FQNEAQ (reference sequence). V was cut by 0 bases and J by 10 bases, with 16 bases left in between. The CDR3 DNA reads as TGTGCCAGCAGCTTAGCCCTAACAGAGGGCGAAGAGCAGTTCTTC. Protein product: CASSLALTEGEEQFF.

The V call is TRBV28, the J call TRBJ2-1; possible D gene TRBD2, 5 bases. V was trimmed by 4 bases and J by 4 bases, leaving 17 bases between them. Germline loops: CDR1 MDHEN, CDR2 SYDVKM. This CDR3 region has 16 residues. The CDR3 DNA reads TGTGCCAGCAGTTCCTCCCCAGGAGCGGCTTACAATGAGCAGTTCTTC. Its translation is CASSSSPGAAYNEQFF.

The chain recombines TRBV5-6 with TRBJ2-1, with D perhaps matching TRBD1 (6 bases). Per the germline V gene, CDR1 is SGHDT and CDR2 is YYEEEE. Trimming cost V 2 bases and J 5 bases, with 17 bases left between them. This CDR3 region has 16 residues. The CDR3 DNA is TGTGCCAGCAGCTTAAATTACAGGGAATTCGACAATGAGCAGTTCTTC. Translated: CASSLNYREFDNEQFF.

The chain has TRBV9 and TRBJ1-2; tentative D call: TRBD1 (5 bases). This CDR3 spans 13 amino acids. The germline gives CDR1 SGDLS, CDR2 YYNGEE. Between the trimmed V and J ends, which lost 0 bases and 4 bases, there was a span of 7 bases. This chain's CDR3 is CASSVDQGYGYTF. The DNA for the CDR3 is TGTGCCAGCAGCGTAGATCAGGGCTATGGCTACACCTTC. Drawing the rest from reference TRBV9 and TRBJ1-2, the complete variable domain is DSGVTQTPKHLITATGQRVTLRCSPRSGDLSVYWYQQSLDQGLQFLIQYYNGEERAKGNILERFSAQQFPDLHSELNLSSLELGDSALYFCASSVDQGYGYTFGSGTRLTVV.

J is TRBJ2-5 and V is TRBV11-2, with no clear D. The CDR3 runs to 14 residues. V lost 8 bases and J 1 base, leaving 14 bases between the germline ends. Germline V lookup: CDR1 SGHAT, CDR2 FQNNGV. Written as DNA, the CDR3 is TGTGCCAGCTCTCCCATGCGGTCCCAAGAGACCCAGTACTTC. Translating it yields CASSPMRSQETQYF.

This rearrangement joins TRBV4-1 to TRBJ2-5, with a tentative D call TRBD1 (5 bases). The CDR3 contains 14 residues. V was trimmed by 4 bases and J by 1 base, leaving 10 bases between them. The V gene's germline CDR1 is MGHRA and CDR2 YSYEKL. Here the CDR3 reads CASSPSDSQETQYF. As DNA, the CDR3 is TGCGCCAGCAGCCCCTCCGACAGCCAAGAGACCCAGTACTTC.

The J gene is TRBJ2-5, the V gene TRBV18; TRBD1 matches 7 bases. This CDR3 is 15 amino acids long. Unmatched junction bases numbered 6, after V lost 2 bases and J lost 3 bases. Per the germline V gene, CDR1 is KGHSH and CDR2 is LQKENI. The CDR3 is CASSPGQATKETQYF. CDR3 bases: TGTGCCAGCTCACCAGGACAGGCCACTAAAGAGACCCAGTACTTC.

The rearrangement links TRBV6-4 to TRBJ1-1; 7 nucleotides line up with TRBD1. The CDR3 spans 16 residues. Trimming removed 5 bases from V and 6 bases from J; junction bases left unmatched: 15. The germline V gene has CDR1 MRHNA and CDR2 SNTAGT. The DNA for the CDR3 is TGTGCCAGCAGTTCTCGCCGATTAGACAGGGCGGCTGAAGCTTTCTTT. This encodes CASSSRRLDRAAEAFF.

This clone appeared a few times. The chain combines TRBV7-2 with TRBJ2-3; 7 nucleotides align to TRBD1. CDR3 size: 15 residues. Trimming cost V 4 bases and J 4 bases; bases outside gene matches: 8. CDR1 SGHTA and CDR2 FQGNSA come from the germline V gene. In nucleotides, the CDR3 is TGTGCCAGCAGCTCCCGACAGGGAAACGCAGATACGCAGTATTTT. Translating gives CASSSRQGNADTQYF. Variable domain in full (rest from reference TRBV7-2 and TRBJ2-3): GAGVSQSPSNKVTEKGKDVELRCDPISGHTALYWYRQSLGQGLEFLIYFQGNSAPDKSGLPSDRFSAERTGGSVSTLTIQRTQQEDSAVYLCASSSRQGNADTQYFGPGTRLTVL.

The chain carries TRBV6-1 and TRBJ1-5; D unresolved. The CDR3 runs to 14 residues. The germline CDR1 and CDR2 sequences are MNHNS and SASEGT. Trimming took 2 bases from V and 3 from J, leaving 8 bases between them. The chain's CDR3 is CASSEQVYNQPQHF. CDR3 nucleotides: TGTGCCAGCAGTGAACAGGTGTACAATCAGCCCCAGCATTTT.

The chain couples TRBV10-2 to TRBJ2-5; TRBD1 agrees at 8 bases. V dropped 9 bases and J dropped 4; count of bases not matched to a gene: 7. Germline CDR1 reads WSHSY; CDR2 reads SAAADI. The CDR3 totals 13 residues. The CDR3 sequence is CASRQGLGETQYF. CDR3 sequence (DNA): TGCGCCAGTCGACAGGGGCTGGGAGAGACCCAGTACTTC.

This chain uses TRBV11-2 with TRBJ1-4; D might be TRBD1 (6 bases). The CDR3 sequence is 15 residues long. V was clipped by 5 bases and J by 4 bases, with 14 bases between them. Germline assignment: CDR1 SGHAT and CDR2 FQNNGV. The CDR3 DNA is TGTGCCAGCAGCCTTTTGGGGGCCTTTAATGAAAAACTGTTTTTT. It translates to CASSLLGAFNEKLFF.

This chain joins TRBV29-1 and TRBJ1-1, with D uncertain. Germline V lookup: CDR1 SQVTM, CDR2 ANQGSEA. The ends were cut back, 0 bases at V and 1 base at J, with 15 bases in the middle. The CDR3 totals 16 residues. CDR3 nucleotides: TGCAGCGTTGAAGATCTTATGGGGAGCCCGAACACTGAAGCTTTCTTT. It translates to CSVEDLMGSPNTEAFF.

The chain has TRBV6-1 and TRBJ2-4; maybe TRBD1 (6 bases). CDR1 and CDR2 from the germline V gene are MNHNS and SASEGT. Trimming shortened V by 4 bases and J by 6 bases, and 13 bases separated the two germline ends. The CDR3 has 14 residues. The CDR3, as DNA: TGTGCCAGCAGTGGGTATTCAGGGGTAAACATTCAGTACTTC. This encodes CASSGYSGVNIQYF.

The chain uses TRBV19 and TRBJ2-7, with 10 bases that match TRBD1. Germline V gives CDR1 LNHDA, CDR2 SQIVND (reference sequence). The ends lost 6 bases at V and 3 bases at J; junction bases unmatched: 5. The CDR3 runs 14 residues. Written as DNA, the CDR3 is TGTGCCAGTAGGACCGGGACAGGGGACTACGAGCAGTACTTC. This gives the protein CASRTGTGDYEQYF.

The gene calls are TRBV7-9 and TRBJ1-1; D is possibly TRBD1 (6 bases). Trimming took 3 bases from V and 9 from J, leaving 17 bases between them. This CDR3 is 14 amino acids long. Germline assignment: CDR1 SEHNR and CDR2 FQNEAQ (reference sequence). The CDR3 DNA sequence: TGTGCCAGCAGCTTCATCAGCCTGGGGGGGCAAGCTTTCTTT. Residues: CASSFISLGGQAFF.

In its sample, this clone was seen once. The rearrangement uses TRBV27 and TRBJ2-7; D might be TRBD2 (5 bases). The germline CDR1 and CDR2 sequences are MNHEY and SMNVEV (reference sequence). The CDR3 runs 17 residues. Trimming removed 5 bases at V and 6 bases at J, with 26 bases between. CDR3 in amino acids: CASSPLAFGVSPLEQYF. CDR3 in DNA: TGTGCCAGCAGTCCCCTCGCATTCGGGGTATCCCCCCTCGAGCAGTACTTC.

The chain links TRBV5-5 to TRBJ2-1, with 14 bases aligning to TRBD2. Germline assignment: CDR1 SGHKS and CDR2 YYEKEE (reference sequence). V was clipped by 4 bases and J by 5 bases; unmatched bases: 2. This CDR3 has 15 residues. CDR3 protein: CASSPGLAGDNEQFF. Here the CDR3 DNA reads TGTGCCAGCAGCCCGGGACTAGCGGGAGACAATGAGCAGTTCTTC.

The rearrangement joins TRBV10-3 to TRBJ2-1; 14 bases map to TRBD2. The CDR3 contains 17 residues. Losses at the gene ends were 2 bases for V and 5 bases for J; bases not matched to a gene: 5. The germline V gene encodes CDR1 ENHRY and CDR2 SYGVKD. The chain's CDR3 is CAISEPPGLAGDNEQFF. Written as DNA, the CDR3 is TGTGCCATCAGTGAGCCTCCGGGACTAGCGGGAGACAATGAGCAGTTCTTC.

This rearrangement joins TRBV4-1 to TRBJ2-3; the match to TRBD2 covers 8 bases. V shed 6 bases and J 6 bases; nucleotides not matched to a gene: 8. CDR3 size: 14 residues. The germline gives CDR1 MGHRA, CDR2 YSYEKL. The CDR3 region is CASRLAVKEDTQYF. The CDR3 DNA is TGCGCCAGCAGACTAGCGGTCAAGGAGGATACGCAGTATTTT.

This clone was seen a single time. The CDR3 protein is CASSLAPLETEAFF. Here the CDR3 DNA reads TGCGCCAGCAGCTTGGCCCCATTGGAGACTGAAGCTTTCTTT. The chain has TRBV5-1 and TRBJ1-1; D gene unclear. Trimming pared 0 bases from V and 5 bases from J, leaving 11 bases between. Germline CDR1 and CDR2: SGHRS and YFSETQ. This CDR3 has 14 residues.

This clone was counted between two and nine times. The chain carries TRBV13 and TRBJ2-7; 7 bases are shared with TRBD2. The trim removed 4 bases at V and 1 base at J, leaving 1 base unmatched. CDR3 length: 13 residues. In germline, CDR1 is PRHDT, CDR2 FYEKMQ (reference sequence). The CDR3 spells CASSSGGSYEQYF. CDR3 in DNA: TGTGCCAGCAGCTCCGGGGGGTCCTACGAGCAGTACTTC. The full variable domain, in which reference TRBV13 and TRBJ2-7 provide the parts outside the CDR3, is AAGVIQSPRHLIKEKRETATLKCYPIPRHDTVYWYQQGPGQDPQFLISFYEKMQSDKGSIPDRFSAQQFSDYHSELNMSSLELGDSALYFCASSSGGSYEQYFGPGTRLTVT.

The V and J genes are TRBV10-2 and TRBJ2-1; tentative D call: TRBD2 (7 bases). This CDR3 is 13 amino acids long. Germline lookup yields CDR1 WSHSY and CDR2 SAAADI. Trimming pared 8 bases from V and 5 bases from J, leaving 13 bases between. The CDR3 protein is CASGGADHNEQFF. CDR3 nucleotides: TGCGCCAGCGGGGGGGCCGACCACAATGAGCAGTTCTTC.